Each of the 23 T cell receptor beta chains below was sequenced from the same sample in a study of T cell responses to AZD1222 COVID-19 vaccine. Only in-frame clones appear in the TCRdb table, and some are missing; sequencing was by immunoSEQ multiplex PCR. Of over 95,000 clones in the sample, around 88% are singletons; the top ten hold almost 6.5%. The sample here was peripheral blood, taken 28 days after the second AZD1222 dose. The origin of the receptors is an adult who received the AZD1222 COVID-19 vaccine.

J is TRBJ1-4 and V is TRBV28; D is undetermined. The ends were cut back, 2 bases at V and 8 bases at J, with 9 bases in the middle. Germline CDR1 reads MDHEN; CDR2 reads SYDVKM. This CDR3 has 13 residues. The CDR3 DNA follows: TGTGCCAGCAGTTTAAAGTTTCCCGAAAAACTGTTTTTT. Its translation: CASSLKFPEKLFF.

A few counts support this clone. The V and J genes are TRBV4-2 and TRBJ1-2, with D unclear. Looked up from germline, CDR1 is LGHNA and CDR2 is YNFKEQ. The length of the CDR3 is 18 residues. V dropped 0 bases and J dropped 4 bases, with 21 bases sitting between them. The CDR3 bases are TGTGCCAGCAGCCAAGATATGAGTCCGGAGTGGTCGGGCTATGGCTACACCTTC. It yields the protein CASSQDMSPEWSGYGYTF.

The CDR3 DNA is TGCAGCGTTGAAGAGGGGACAGGGATTTACGAGCAGTACTTC. This translates into CSVEEGTGIYEQYF. This chain connects TRBV29-1 to TRBJ2-7; the match to TRBD1 covers 9 bases. This CDR3 region has 14 residues. Germline V gene data show CDR1 as SQVTM and CDR2 as ANQGSEA. The V and J ends lost 0 bases and 4 bases, in that order; junction bases with no gene match: 4.

The chain is built from TRBV13 and TRBJ1-1; 9 positions agree with TRBD1. The CDR3 sequence is 13 residues long. V was clipped by 4 bases and J by 4 bases; unmatched bases: 1. Germline loops: CDR1 PRHDT, CDR2 FYEKMQ (reference sequence). The CDR3 bases are TGTGCCAGCAGCTCGACAGGGGGCACTGAAGCTTTCTTT. It yields the protein CASSSTGGTEAFF.

The J gene is TRBJ1-5, the V gene TRBV7-9; possibly TRBD1 for D (6 bases). CDR3 length equals 15 residues. Germline CDR1 reads SEHNR; CDR2 reads FQNEAQ (reference sequence). Trimming took off 4 bases at V and 11 bases at J, with 21 bases between the two ends. The CDR3 nucleotides are TGTGCCAGCAGCTCCATACTGGACAGTGTGGGGGCCCAGCATTTT. Translated, it gives CASSSILDSVGAQHF. The variable domain in full, completed from reference TRBV7-9 and TRBJ1-5, reads DTGVSQNPRHKITKRGQNVTFRCDPISEHNRLYWYRQTLGQGPEFLTYFQNEAQLEKSRLLSDRFSAERPKGSFSTLEIQRTEQGDSAMYLCASSSILDSVGAQHFGDGTRLSIL.

This chain joins TRBV7-9 and TRBJ1-2, with 11 bases fitting TRBD1. The germline gives CDR1 SEHNR, CDR2 FQNEAQ (reference sequence). The CDR3 sequence is 15 residues long. J gave up 4 bases and V 5 bases, and 6 bases lay outside the gene matches. The CDR3 here is CASSQGQGAAYGYTF. CDR3 nucleotide sequence: TGTGCCAGCAGCCAAGGACAGGGGGCGGCCTATGGCTACACCTTC.

The V and J genes are TRBV7-2 and TRBJ2-7, with a possible D match to TRBD2 (5 bases). This CDR3 comprises 19 residues. Germline loops: CDR1 SGHTA, CDR2 FQGNSA. The V gene lost 4 bases and the J gene lost 3 bases, with 28 bases spanning the gap. The CDR3, as DNA: TGTGCCAGCAGCTCAACCTTGGTACGCCAGCGGCTACAGAACTACGAGCAGTACTTC. This sequence encodes CASSSTLVRQRLQNYEQYF.

This clone was detected a few times. The chain carries TRBV6-5 and TRBJ2-3; 8 positions agree with TRBD1. Trimming cost V 0 bases and J 5 bases; bases outside gene matches: 4. This CDR3 has 15 amino acids. The germline V gene has CDR1 MNHEY and CDR2 SVGAGI. The CDR3 DNA follows: TGTGCCAGCAGTTACTCCCCCAGGGGGCGAGATACGCAGTATTTT. Residues: CASSYSPRGRDTQYF.

The gene calls are TRBV2 and TRBJ1-6, with D tentatively TRBD1 (5 bases). Germline lookup yields CDR1 SNHLY and CDR2 FYNNEI. The CDR3 sequence is 12 residues long. V was pared by 1 base and J by 14 bases, with 9 bases between. CDR3 residues: CASSEGGATLHF. The CDR3 nucleotides read TGTGCCAGCAGTGAAGGAGGGGCTACCCTCCACTTT.

The chain has TRBV28 and TRBJ1-5; TRBD1 might be the D (6 bases). With 6 bases removed from V and 3 bases from J, the gap between germline ends came to 12 bases. Germline V gene data show CDR1 as MDHEN and CDR2 as SYDVKM. This CDR3 is 14 amino acids long. The CDR3: CASRKQGYNQPQHF. CDR3 in DNA: TGTGCCAGCAGGAAACAGGGATACAATCAGCCCCAGCATTTT.

The gene calls are TRBV27 and TRBJ1-2, with TRBD1 identical over 7 bases. Germline values: CDR1 MNHEY, CDR2 SMNVEV (reference sequence). This CDR3 comprises 13 residues. Trimming removed 8 bases from V and 6 bases from J; junction bases left unmatched: 9. CDR3 amino acids: CASSSTGRNGYTF. As DNA, the CDR3 is TGTGCCAGCTCATCGACAGGGAGGAATGGCTACACCTTC.

A word on this clone: Other nucleotide sequences in the sample specify the same CDR3. This chain links TRBV19 with TRBJ1-5; D unresolved. V was shortened by 1 base and J by 0 bases, with 7 bases between the two germline ends. From germline, CDR1 is LNHDA and CDR2 SQIVND (reference sequence). The length of the CDR3 is 15 residues. The CDR3 loop reads CASSIGGYSNQPQHF. The CDR3 DNA reads as TGTGCCAGTAGTATAGGTGGGTATAGCAATCAGCCCCAGCATTTT.

CDR3 sequence reads: CASSIYTEAFF. In DNA, the CDR3 is TGTGCCAGCAGTATATACACTGAAGCTTTCTTT. The gene calls are TRBV25-1 and TRBJ1-1; no clear D gene. The length of the CDR3 is 11 residues. Looked up from germline, CDR1 is MGHDK and CDR2 is SYGVNS. V was trimmed by 5 bases and J by 3 bases, leaving 4 bases between them.

The rearrangement links TRBV2 to TRBJ1-2; 7 positions agree with TRBD1. This CDR3 has 16 residues. V shed 10 bases, J shed 4 bases, and the junction held 18 bases outside the gene matches. CDR1 and CDR2 (germline): SNHLY, FYNNEI. The CDR3 sequence: CATNRDSEISSYGYTF. As DNA, the CDR3 is TGTGCCACCAATAGGGACAGCGAAATCTCATCCTATGGCTACACCTTC.

The CDR3 nucleotides read TGTGCCAGCAGCGGGTCGACAAGGAACACAGATACGCAGTATTTT. Its protein is CASSGSTRNTDTQYF. V and J are TRBV7-9 and TRBJ2-3; D is uncertain. Deletions cut 5 bases from V and 2 bases from J, with 14 bases between. Germline CDR1 SEHNR, CDR2 FQNEAQ (reference sequence). This CDR3 is 15 amino acids long. The full variable domain, with the rest looked up from reference TRBV7-9 and TRBJ2-3, is DTGVSQNPRHKITKRGQNVTFRCDPISEHNRLYWYRQTLGQGPEFLTYFQNEAQLEKSRLLSDRFSAERPKGSFSTLEIQRTEQGDSAMYLCASSGSTRNTDTQYFGPGTRLTVL.

The chain carries TRBV7-9 and TRBJ1-6; D is perhaps TRBD1 (5 bases). This CDR3 region has 16 residues. Germline-derived CDR1 and CDR2 are SEHNR and FQNEAQ (reference sequence). Trimming shortened V by 1 base and J by 13 bases, and 20 bases separated the two germline ends. DNA for the CDR3: TGTGCCAGCAGCTTAGGGACGGGCCAGGGAAATTGGCCCCTCCACTTT. This codes for CASSLGTGQGNWPLHF.

Remarks on this clone: The germline gene is not matched at one end of the junction; a read error may be the cause. This sequence joins TRBV3-1 (or the pseudogene TRBV3-2) and TRBJ1-5; TRBD1 matches 8 bases. The CDR3 loop spans 14 amino acids. Germline values: CDR1 LGHDT, CDR2 YNNKEL (reference sequence). CDR3 protein: CASSPGQGNQPQHF. In DNA form, the CDR3 reads TGTGCCAGCAGCCCCGGACAGGGCAACCAGCCCCAGCATTTT.

This rearrangement joins TRBV5-5 to TRBJ2-2; maybe TRBD2 (5 bases). This CDR3 has 14 amino acids. Germline CDR1 is SGHKS and CDR2 is YYEKEE (reference sequence). V was pared by 3 bases and J by 6 bases, with 12 bases between. This CDR3 is CASSWGAIPGELFF. Here the CDR3 DNA reads TGTGCCAGCAGCTGGGGAGCGATCCCCGGGGAGCTGTTTTTT.

The rearrangement joins TRBV7-2 to TRBJ2-5; 11 nucleotides line up with TRBD2. Germline CDR1 SGHTA, CDR2 FQGNSA. V was clipped by 5 bases and J by 5 bases; unmatched bases: 19. The CDR3 contains 19 residues. The CDR3 sequence: CASSPGSQLLAGASETQYF. DNA of the CDR3: TGTGCCAGCAGCCCAGGGTCCCAACTACTAGCGGGGGCGTCGGAGACCCAGTACTTC.

V usage is TRBV27 and J usage is TRBJ1-1; D ambiguous. V dropped 1 base and J dropped 1 base, with 4 bases sitting between them. The CDR3 covers 13 residues. Germline V gives CDR1 MNHEY, CDR2 SMNVEV (reference sequence). The CDR3: CASSLWANTEAFF. The CDR3 DNA is TGTGCCAGCAGTTTATGGGCGAACACTGAAGCTTTCTTT.

The chain employs TRBV2 and TRBJ1-4; 7 positions match TRBD1. The CDR3 totals 15 residues. V shed 3 bases and J 8 bases; nucleotides not matched to a gene: 9. Germline CDR1 reads SNHLY; CDR2 reads FYNNEI. The CDR3 loop reads CASSELRTGGEKLFF. For the CDR3, the DNA is TGTGCCAGCAGTGAGCTCCGGACAGGCGGGGAAAAACTGTTTTTT.

This chain connects TRBV6-5 to TRBJ1-1; D remains unclear. Looked up from germline, CDR1 is MNHEY and CDR2 is SVGAGI. V was trimmed by 2 bases and J by 8 bases, leaving 15 bases between them. CDR3 size: 14 residues. CDR3 DNA: TGTGCCAGCAGTTACAAATCGGACGGTGGGGAAGCTTTCTTT. This translates into CASSYKSDGGEAFF.

The sample holds many counts of this clone. The chain carries TRBV4-1 and TRBJ1-4, with 7 positions matching TRBD1. Germline CDR1 reads MGHRA; CDR2 reads YSYEKL. V shed 0 bases, J shed 6 bases, and the junction held 10 bases outside the gene matches. CDR3 length equals 17 residues. CDR3 sequence: CASSQERMRGRDEKLFF. The CDR3 region has the DNA TGCGCCAGCAGCCAAGAGAGGATGAGGGGGCGCGATGAAAAACTGTTTTTT.